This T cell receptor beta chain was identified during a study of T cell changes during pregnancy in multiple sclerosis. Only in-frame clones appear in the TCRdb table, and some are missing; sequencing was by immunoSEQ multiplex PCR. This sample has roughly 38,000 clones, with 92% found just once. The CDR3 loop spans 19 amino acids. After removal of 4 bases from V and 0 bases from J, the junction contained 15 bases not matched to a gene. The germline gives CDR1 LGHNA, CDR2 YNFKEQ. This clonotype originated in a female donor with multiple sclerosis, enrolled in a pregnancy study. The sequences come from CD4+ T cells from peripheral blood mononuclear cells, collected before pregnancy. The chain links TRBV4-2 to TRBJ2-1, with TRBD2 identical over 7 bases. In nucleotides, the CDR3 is TGTGCCAGCAGCCTGCGGGAGAAGGGAGCTCGGAGCTCCTACAATGAGCAGTTCTTC. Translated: CASSLREKGARSSYNEQFF.